These 22 T cell receptor beta chains were all obtained from the same sample, sequenced in a study of memory CD4+ T cells and cytomegalovirus serostatus. TCRdb's table, derived via immunoSEQ multiplex PCR, lists solely in-frame clones and lacks some. The sample records approximately 65,000 clones, 77% being singletons. The sort gate was single viable CD3+CD4+CD8-CD45RO+ cells for memory CD4+ T cells. Sequences were obtained from memory CD4+ T cells from blood. These receptors originate from an adult in good health and CMV-seronegative.

J is TRBJ2-6 and V is TRBV30, with no clear D. The ends were cut back, 0 bases at V and 2 bases at J, with 2 bases in the middle. The CDR3 length is 13 residues. The germline gives CDR1 GTSNPN, CDR2 SVGIG (reference sequence). DNA for the CDR3: TGTGCCTGGAGTGTGGCTGGGGCCAACGTCCTGACTTTC. It encodes CAWSVAGANVLTF.

The count of this clone is one. The J gene is TRBJ2-2, the V gene TRBV19; D unresolved. This CDR3 has 16 residues. V lost 3 bases and J lost 6, with 17 bases in between. CDR1 and CDR2 (germline): LNHDA, SQIVND (reference sequence). CDR3 sequence (DNA): TGTGCCAGTAGTATCCCACCGCGACTCGCCGCCGGGGAGCTGTTTTTT. Its protein is CASSIPPRLAAGELFF.

This clone was detected a few times. This chain links TRBV7-3 with TRBJ1-1; D gene ambiguous. CDR3 length: 13 residues. The V and J ends lost 4 bases and 1 base respectively, with 7 bases between them. Germline V gene data show CDR1 as SGHTA and CDR2 as FQGTGA. CDR3 sequence reads: CASSSRQNTEAFF. In nucleotides, the CDR3 is TGTGCCAGCAGCTCCCGACAGAACACTGAAGCTTTCTTT.

The rearrangement links TRBV6-5 to TRBJ2-7; TRBD2 aligns across 7 bases. Germline-derived CDR1 and CDR2 are MNHEY and SVGAGI. The CDR3 spans 14 residues. J was trimmed by 6 bases and V by 2 bases; bases with no gene match: 7. The CDR3 DNA reads as TGTGCCAGCAGTTACGGGGAGGGCCTAGGCGAGCAGTACTTC. This gives the protein CASSYGEGLGEQYF.

The sample holds one count of this clone. This chain joins TRBV7-9 and TRBJ2-7; D is undetermined. The CDR3 totals 13 residues. The V end was cut by 1 base, the J end by 3 bases, with 7 bases between. Germline V CDR1 and CDR2: SEHNR, FQNEAQ (reference sequence). CDR3 DNA: TGTGCCAGCAGCTTAGGGCAGAACTACGAGCAGTACTTC. Its translation is CASSLGQNYEQYF. Full variable domain (rest looked up from reference TRBV7-9 and TRBJ2-7): DTGVSQNPRHKITKRGQNVTFRCDPISEHNRLYWYRQTLGQGPEFLTYFQNEAQLEKSRLLSDRFSAERPKGSFSTLEIQRTEQGDSAMYLCASSLGQNYEQYFGPGTRLTVT.

This clone was counted a single time. J is TRBJ1-1 and V is TRBV28; D ambiguous. The germline gives CDR1 MDHEN, CDR2 SYDVKM. There are 15 residues in the CDR3. V gave up 5 bases and J gave up 0 bases, with 13 bases separating them. The DNA of the CDR3 is TGTGCCAGCAGTCCCCCCGATAGGCTGAACACTGAAGCTTTCTTT. It codes for CASSPPDRLNTEAFF.

V gene TRBV28 combines with J gene TRBJ1-2, with unresolved D. The germline CDR1 and CDR2 sequences are MDHEN and SYDVKM. Trimming shortened V by 2 bases and J by 1 base, and 11 bases separated the two germline ends. There are 15 residues in the CDR3. The DNA of the CDR3 is TGTGCCAGCAGTTTAGGAGTCCTTTTTAACTATGGCTACACCTTC. Translated: CASSLGVLFNYGYTF.

The chain combines TRBV2 with TRBJ2-5, with 8 nucleotides matching TRBD1. Trimming took 7 bases from V and 4 from J; bases not matched to a gene: 11. The CDR3 length is 15 residues. CDR1 SNHLY and CDR2 FYNNEI come from the germline V gene. CDR3 DNA: TGTGCCAGCACTCCATCAGACAGGGGAAGAGAGACCCAGTACTTC. It codes for CASTPSDRGRETQYF.

V gene TRBV2 combines with J gene TRBJ1-4, with D unresolved. This CDR3 has 14 residues. Germline CDR1 and CDR2: SNHLY and FYNNEI. V was trimmed by 6 bases and J by 5 bases, leaving 13 bases between them. This CDR3 is CASSGNGLNEKLFF. CDR3 in DNA: TGTGCCAGCAGCGGAAACGGACTGAATGAAAAACTGTTTTTT.

This chain uses TRBV5-6 with TRBJ1-1, with D hard to call. CDR1 and CDR2 from the germline V gene are SGHDT and YYEEEE. V was trimmed by 1 base and J by 1 base, leaving 2 bases between them. The length of the CDR3 is 12 residues. This chain's CDR3 is CASSLTNTEAFF. The CDR3 bases are TGTGCCAGCAGCTTGACGAACACTGAAGCTTTCTTT.

The V and J genes are TRBV5-1 and TRBJ2-5; the D is unclear. The V end was cut by 4 bases, the J end by 5 bases, with 12 bases between. This CDR3 comprises 13 residues. Per the germline V gene, CDR1 is SGHRS and CDR2 is YFSETQ. The CDR3 nucleotides read TGCGCCAGCAGCGGAGTAACCGCGGAGACCCAGTACTTC. This gives the protein CASSGVTAETQYF.

The J gene is TRBJ2-2, the V gene TRBV2; the D is unclear. CDR3 size: 12 residues. The germline gives CDR1 SNHLY, CDR2 FYNNEI. V gave up 3 bases and J gave up 6 bases, with 5 bases separating them. This CDR3 is CASSEVPGELFF. In nucleotides, the CDR3 is TGTGCCAGCAGTGAGGTTCCCGGGGAGCTGTTTTTT.

This chain links TRBV19 with TRBJ2-1; 8 nucleotides match TRBD2. With 1 base clipped from V and 0 bases from J, the junction kept 20 bases outside the gene matches. Germline CDR1 LNHDA, CDR2 SQIVND (reference sequence). The CDR3 is made up of 22 amino acids. The DNA of the CDR3 is TGTGCCAGTAGTATAGCAGGATCGAGCGGGAGCCGTCTACCTAGCTCCTACAATGAGCAGTTCTTC. The encoded protein is CASSIAGSSGSRLPSSYNEQFF.

The CDR3 region is CASRGQGTSEQFF. CDR3 bases: TGTGCCAGCAGGGGACAGGGGACCTCGGAGCAGTTCTTC. The chain links TRBV11-3 to TRBJ2-1, with 10 bases lining up with TRBD1. Trimming removed 6 bases from V and 10 bases from J; junction bases left unmatched: 6. CDR1 and CDR2 (germline): SGHNT, YENEEA. CDR3 length: 13 residues.

The chain carries TRBV13 and TRBJ1-1, with D unclear. V was cut by 6 bases and J by 7 bases, with 15 bases left in between. The CDR3 totals 13 residues. Per the germline V gene, CDR1 is PRHDT and CDR2 is FYEKMQ (reference sequence). Here the CDR3 reads CASSGYRRGEAFF. For the CDR3, the DNA is TGTGCCAGCAGTGGGTATCGTCGCGGTGAAGCTTTCTTT.

The rearrangement links TRBV4-2 to TRBJ1-4, with a weak D call TRBD1 (5 bases). The CDR3 runs 16 residues. V lost 4 bases and J lost 4, with 16 bases in between. Germline V gene data show CDR1 as LGHNA and CDR2 as YNFKEQ. This CDR3 is CASSLNAGDYNEKLFF. For the CDR3, the DNA is TGTGCCAGCAGCCTAAACGCGGGGGACTATAATGAAAAACTGTTTTTT.

Of note for this clone: The sample has other DNA sequences that encode this CDR3 too. The rearrangement uses TRBV30 and TRBJ1-5; no definite D call. Germline V gene lookup returns CDR1 GTSNPN and CDR2 SVGIG (reference sequence). This CDR3 spans 13 amino acids. Trimming removed 1 base at V and 0 bases at J, with 4 bases between. The CDR3 DNA is TGTGCCTGGAGTGGAGATAGCAATCAGCCCCAGCATTTT. Translating gives CAWSGDSNQPQHF.

V gene TRBV4-1 combines with J gene TRBJ2-7, with 13 positions matching TRBD2. Trimming removed 3 bases from V and 2 bases from J; junction bases left unmatched: 1. The CDR3 has 15 amino acids. Per the germline V gene, CDR1 is MGHRA and CDR2 is YSYEKL. CDR3 sequence (DNA): TGCGCCAGCAGCCAGGGACTAGCGGGAACCTACGAGCAGTACTTC. Translating it yields CASSQGLAGTYEQYF.

Details on this clone: Other DNA sequences in the sample encode the same CDR3. The chain links TRBV10-1 to TRBJ2-4; tentatively, D is TRBD2 (6 bases). This CDR3 comprises 13 residues. Germline V gene data show CDR1 as WNHNN and CDR2 as SYGVQD (reference sequence). V gave up 0 bases and J gave up 8 bases, with 8 bases separating them. CDR3 residues: CASSESGGDIQYF. CDR3 sequence (DNA): TGCGCCAGCAGTGAGTCGGGGGGAGACATTCAGTACTTC.

The V call is TRBV28, the J call TRBJ2-5; D gene ambiguous. Trimming stripped 3 bases from V and 3 bases from J, with 8 bases between. Germline assignment: CDR1 MDHEN and CDR2 SYDVKM. The CDR3 sequence is 13 residues long. In DNA form, the CDR3 reads TGTGCCAGCAGTTTTCTCAGAAAAGAGACCCAGTACTTC. Its translation: CASSFLRKETQYF.

This rearrangement joins TRBV29-1 to TRBJ2-3, with 15 bases aligning to TRBD2. J was trimmed by 8 bases and V by 7 bases; bases with no gene match: 10. The V gene's germline CDR1 is SQVTM and CDR2 ANQGSEA. The CDR3 runs 15 residues. DNA for the CDR3: TGCAGCGCCCCAGGGACTAGCGGGAGGTATGCTACGCAGTATTTT. Translating gives CSAPGTSGRYATQYF.

The rearrangement links TRBV10-1 to TRBJ2-1; no clear D gene. The V and J ends lost 3 bases and 9 bases respectively, with 6 bases between them. Germline V gives CDR1 WNHNN, CDR2 SYGVQD (reference sequence). The CDR3 covers 11 residues. CDR3 DNA sequence: TGCGCCAGCAGTGATTACGGTGAGCAGTTCTTC. It specifies CASSDYGEQFF.